One and the same sample provided the 21 T cell receptor beta chains below, sequenced in a study of blood T cells in healthy people across ages. Then a second PCR, running roughly 7 to 11 cycles, was carried out with a sample-barcoded 5' primer and a J-beta primer mix. TCRdb re-called the 5' RACE reads through MiXCR, storing one row per CDR3 protein. The table has approximately 830,000 distinct CDR3 sequences, approximately 59% seen once. The specimen was blood. The source is a man younger than 45 in good health.

This clonotype showed up just a few times. The chain joins TRBV18 to TRBJ1-1; D possibly corresponds to TRBD1 (5 bases). The germline gives CDR1 KGHSH, CDR2 LQKENI. Trimming removed 3 bases from V and 3 bases from J, with 8 bases in between. CDR3 length equals 13 residues. The DNA of the CDR3 is TGTGCCAGCTCACCCGTGGGGGACACTGAAGCTTTCTTT. Translated: CASSPVGDTEAFF.

V gene TRBV2 combines with J gene TRBJ1-5, with D possibly being TRBD1 (5 bases). Germline assignment: CDR1 SNHLY and CDR2 FYNNEI. This CDR3 is built from 14 residues. V lost 6 bases and J 9 bases, leaving 18 bases between the germline ends. The CDR3 nucleotides read TGTGCCAGCAGGAGAGACAGCGGGTCCGGGCCCCAGCATTTT. The encoded protein is CASRRDSGSGPQHF.

V is TRBV28 and J is TRBJ2-7, with 8 bases matching TRBD1. After removal of 4 bases from V and 4 bases from J, the junction contained 9 bases not matched to a gene. This CDR3 is 15 amino acids long. Germline CDR1 is MDHEN and CDR2 is SYDVKM. The CDR3 region has the DNA TGTGCCAGCAGTTCCGATCGGGACAGGAGATACGAGCAGTACTTC. Translation gives CASSSDRDRRYEQYF.

The V call is TRBV7-2, the J call TRBJ2-5; 13 bases match TRBD2. After removal of 1 base from V and 3 bases from J, the junction contained 2 bases not matched to a gene. The CDR3 contains 16 residues. Germline CDR1 and CDR2: SGHTA and FQGNSA. CDR3 sequence (DNA): TGTGCCAGCAGCTTAGGGGGACTAGCGGGGAAAGAGACCCAGTACTTC. Protein product: CASSLGGLAGKETQYF.

This clonotype has a single count. V usage is TRBV2 and J usage is TRBJ2-3; TRBD2 agrees at 9 bases. V shed 6 bases, J shed 8 bases, and the junction held 9 bases outside the gene matches. Germline V CDR1 and CDR2: SNHLY, FYNNEI. The CDR3 extends over 14 amino acids. The CDR3 loop is CASSVREAGGTQYF. As DNA, the CDR3 is TGTGCCAGCAGCGTACGGGAAGCGGGAGGTACGCAGTATTTT.

The V call is TRBV7-9, the J call TRBJ2-3, with TRBD2 as a possible D gene (5 bases). Trimming removed 1 base from V and 1 base from J, with 12 bases in between. CDR1 is SEHNR, CDR2 FQNEAQ, per germline (reference sequence). The CDR3 sequence is 16 residues long. CDR3 coding DNA: TGTGCCAGCAGCTTAGGAACCCGGCGGGGCACAGATACGCAGTATTTT. It encodes CASSLGTRRGTDTQYF.

V and J are TRBV20-1 and TRBJ2-1; a possible D gene is TRBD1 (6 bases). Germline V gene sequence: CDR1 DFQATT, CDR2 SNEGSKA (reference sequence). The CDR3 runs 14 residues. Trimming left V 2 bases short and J 0 bases short, with 8 bases between. The CDR3 reads CSARPRGSYNEQFF. The CDR3, as DNA: TGCAGTGCTAGACCCAGGGGCTCCTACAATGAGCAGTTCTTC.

This clonotype was detected many times. The rearrangement joins TRBV6-4 to TRBJ2-2; D not resolved. The CDR3 has 13 residues. Between the trimmed V and J ends, which lost 6 bases and 5 bases, there was a span of 10 bases. Per the germline V gene, CDR1 is MRHNA and CDR2 is SNTAGT. The CDR3 is CASSFSLTGELFF. The CDR3, as DNA: TGTGCCAGCAGCTTCAGCCTGACCGGGGAGCTGTTTTTT.

The V gene is TRBV11-2, the J gene TRBJ2-3, with 9 bases fitting TRBD2. V was pared by 0 bases and J by 5 bases, with 12 bases of the junction left unmatched. CDR3 length: 18 residues. Germline loops: CDR1 SGHAT, CDR2 FQNNGV. Written as DNA, the CDR3 is TGTGCCAGCAGCTTAGATCGGGGCCTAGCGGGGACCCTAGATACGCAGTATTTT. This translates into CASSLDRGLAGTLDTQYF. The whole variable domain, remainder taken from reference TRBV11-2 and TRBJ2-3, is EAGVAQSPRYKIIEKRQSVAFWCNPISGHATLYWYQQILGQGPKLLIQFQNNGVVDDSQLPKDRFSAERLKGVDSTLKIQPAKLEDSAVYLCASSLDRGLAGTLDTQYFGPGTRLTVL.

For the CDR3, the DNA is TGTGCCAGCAATCCCCTCTTGGGGACAGATACGCAGTATTTT. As protein: CASNPLLGTDTQYF. The chain joins TRBV6-2 or TRBV6-3 to TRBJ2-3, with D hard to call. Germline V gene sequence: CDR1 MNHEY, CDR2 SVGEGT. Trimming removed 7 bases from V and 3 bases from J, with 14 bases in between. The CDR3 loop spans 14 amino acids.

The chain carries TRBV5-1 and TRBJ2-1; weak D call: TRBD2 (6 bases). This CDR3 is built from 16 residues. V was clipped by 5 bases and J by 0 bases, with 15 bases between them. Looked up from germline, CDR1 is SGHRS and CDR2 is YFSETQ. CDR3 nucleotide sequence: TGCGCCAGCAGTAGGGATCGGGGGAACTCCTACAATGAGCAGTTCTTC. Its translation is CASSRDRGNSYNEQFF.

This clonotype was found a few times. Here the CDR3 reads CASSLIPLAGGSDPQETQYF. In DNA form, the CDR3 reads TGTGCCAGCAGCTTAATCCCATTAGCGGGAGGCTCGGATCCTCAAGAGACCCAGTACTTC. The rearrangement joins TRBV7-2 to TRBJ2-5, with TRBD2 identical over 10 bases. The CDR3 is 20 amino acids. V trimming: 2 bases; J trimming: 2 bases; junction bases outside the gene matches: 17. Germline V gene data show CDR1 as SGHTA and CDR2 as FQGNSA.

The chain has TRBV6-2 or TRBV6-3 and TRBJ1-5, with TRBD1 as a possible D gene (5 bases). This CDR3 has 14 amino acids. The V end lost 6 bases, the J end lost 7 bases, and 16 bases lay between the germline ends. Germline V lookup: CDR1 MNHEY, CDR2 SVGEGT. CDR3 sequence reads: CASSQGIGVQPQHF. CDR3 DNA sequence: TGTGCCAGCAGCCAGGGAATAGGGGTCCAGCCCCAGCATTTT.

This clonotype was found a few times. The V and J genes are TRBV3-1 and TRBJ2-1, with TRBD1 as a possible D gene (6 bases). The germline V gene has CDR1 LGHDT and CDR2 YNNKEL (reference sequence). The CDR3 length is 15 residues. The ends were cut back, 0 bases at V and 5 bases at J, with 11 bases in the middle. CDR3 sequence (DNA): TGTGCCAGCAGCCAAGATACGCAGGGGCACAATGAGCAGTTCTTC. Protein: CASSQDTQGHNEQFF.

This clonotype has a handful of counts. The chain has TRBV20-1 and TRBJ2-3; D remains unclear. From germline, CDR1 is DFQATT and CDR2 SNEGSKA (reference sequence). Trimming shortened V by 8 bases and J by 5 bases, and 8 bases separated the two germline ends. The CDR3 consists of 10 residues. Written as DNA, the CDR3 is TGCAGTCGGTCAGGAGATACGCAGTATTTT. Translated: CSRSGDTQYF.

V and J are TRBV3-1 and TRBJ2-1; D is undetermined. This CDR3 spans 13 amino acids. V dropped 1 base and J dropped 7 bases, with 8 bases sitting between them. The V gene's germline CDR1 is LGHDT and CDR2 YNNKEL (reference sequence). The DNA for the CDR3 is TGTGCCAGCAGCCAAGGGGTGCGGAATGAGCAGTTCTTC. Translating it yields CASSQGVRNEQFF.

The chain has TRBV6-5 and TRBJ2-7; D is unclear. This CDR3 comprises 14 residues. Per germline, CDR1 MNHEY and CDR2 SVGAGI. Trimming removed 2 bases from V and 0 bases from J, with 8 bases in between. The CDR3 bases are TGTGCCAGCAGTTACGATATTACCTCCTACGAGCAGTACTTC. This codes for CASSYDITSYEQYF.

In the case of this clonotype: It is unclear where the CDR3 begins or ends on the DNA, so no DNA is shown, and the CDR3 is as TCRdb lists it. The chain employs TRBV28 and TRBJ2-6; the D segment call TRBD1 is taken from the table without a DNA check. CDR1 and CDR2 (germline): MDHEN, SYDVKM. The CDR3 length equals 14 residues, ends included. The CDR3 sequence: CASRWGAGANVPTF.

Note on this clonotype: At one of its ends the junction is not consistent with the germline gene, which may arise from a read error. The V gene is TRBV14, the J gene TRBJ1-4; 7 bases are a match to TRBD1. The CDR3 runs to 16 residues. Germline assignment: CDR1 SGHDN and CDR2 FVKESK. The CDR3 spells CASSHRRDSQAENLFF. The DNA for the CDR3 is TGTGCCAGCAGCCATCGCCGGGACAGTCAAGCTGAAAATCTGTTTTTT.

In this sample, this clonotype turned up a few times. DNA of the CDR3: TGTGCCAGCAGTAAACTAGCGGGGGGATACAATGAGCAGTACTTC. The encoded protein is CASSKLAGGYNEQYF. The rearrangement links TRBV6-1 to TRBJ2-1, with TRBD2 identical over 12 bases. The end of the DNA fits TRBJ2-7 better, so the J call may be wrong. The CDR3 loop spans 15 amino acids. Germline lookup yields CDR1 MNHNS and CDR2 SASEGT.

This chain joins TRBV27 and TRBJ2-3; D gene uncertain. Germline CDR1 and CDR2: MNHEY and SMNVEV (reference sequence). This CDR3 comprises 12 residues. V shed 4 bases and J shed 6 bases, with 8 bases lying between them. CDR3 bases: TGTGCCAGCAGTTGGCGAGGCGATACGCAGTATTTT. Its protein product is CASSWRGDTQYF.